The entry below describes one TCR beta chain. Antigen specificity is unknown. Other nucleotide sequences from this sample produce the same CDR3. Assay used: immunoSEQ multiplex PCR; TCRdb lists only in-frame clones, some missing. Of more than 85,000 clones in the sample, 88% were seen once. This sample stems from a study of cytomegalovirus exposure and HLA in healthy donors. Across the study: The same platform was used for the roughly 130 validation repertoires as for the approximately 670 first-cohort repertoires, as reported in a later analysis.

General study findings and limits: The authors listed 150 to 200 TCR beta chains as cytomegalovirus-associated.

This receptor was identified in a woman aged 18 to 35 in good health and CMV-seronegative. What was sequenced was PBMCs.

CDR3 nucleotides: TGCGCCAGCAGCCAAGAACGGACAGGCTCCTACGAGCAGTACTTC. Protein sequence: CASSQERTGSYEQYF. The chain links TRBV4-3 to TRBJ2-7, with 7 bases lining up with TRBD1. J lost 0 bases, V lost 0 bases, and 2 bases had no gene match. The CDR3 contains 15 residues. Germline V gives CDR1 LGHNA, CDR2 YSLEER.